This T cell receptor (beta chain) was obtained from a study of blood T cell repertoires in COVID-19 (dated by TCRdb to the early 2020s). In the study overall: Collaborator samples came from the United States, Italy and Spain and covered acute and convalescent phases of COVID-19. The repertoires were released in a freely available public database intended as a resource for research on the immune response to SARS-CoV-2. Subjects who had been exposed to COVID-19, were actively infected with it, or had recovered from it provided the deeply sampled blood TCRbeta repertoires that made up the dataset. The material from the prospective study consisted of cDNA or gDNA derived from T cells, B-cell-depleted T cells, or PBMCs. The samples were drawn from two sources: the first 160 participants of the ongoing ImmuneRACE study, and 1,000 to 1,500 subjects contributed by 6 global collaborators. Where HLA class I and class II types were available, the types were taken from metadata supplied by the sample provider, not from assay-based typing. A de-identified subject ID, COVID-19 status, age in years and sex were almost always included in the sample metadata.

On this clone itself: There is no known antigen for this receptor. No much larger clonotype is one base removed from it; base qualities were not supplied.

General study outcomes and caveats: How much clinical and demographic metadata was included differed by source and by participant, and the metadata was provided uncurated.

The immunoSEQ Assay, a bias-controlled multiplex PCR, was used to amplify TCRbeta CDR3 regions from genomic DNA. The authors' analysis ran thus. Within the assay, amplification of reference gene primers was used to estimate how many nucleated cells each sample contained. To quantify the absolute abundance of each unique TCRbeta CDR3 rearrangement, sequence reads were collapsed and filtered. For each sample, productive Simpson clonality was calculated by taking the square root of Simpson's diversity index across productive rearrangements. In TCRdb, the immuneACCESS table is reduced to in-frame sequences with V and J assigned. These tables do not hold every clone; where another copy was compared, an unresolved V gene accounts for under half, and the others remain unexplained. V, J and clone size reflect that table, while D and trimming were determined from the DNA. The sample table contains 95,000 to 150,000 clones; only one count was recorded for less than 75% of them. 0.86% of the sample is held by the ten biggest clonotypes.

Its CDR3 holds 15 amino acids, cysteine through phenylalanine. The sequence is cut down to CDR3 DNA, 45 bases in frame from base 1. The V end loses 6 bases and the J end loses 4 bases, and a stretch of 15 bases separates them. The germline V gene sets CDR1 to MNHEY and CDR2 to SVGAGI. Each collaborating institution followed its own protocols to collect whole blood in K2EDTA tubes. For TCRbeta analysis, collaborator samples were shipped as frozen whole blood, as isolated PBMCs, or as DNA extracted from either sample type. Sequencing was performed on peripheral blood. The sequence joins TRBV6-5 to TRBJ2-2, with TRBD1 tentatively as D gene (6 bases match). The TCR was taken from a human donor with acute or convalescent COVID-19. The donor label of this sample is uncertain. For the CDR3, the sequence is CASRIGQRGTGELFF. The bases read TGTGCCAGCAGAATCGGACAGAGAGGCACCGGGGAGCTGTTTTTT.